This T cell receptor (beta chain) was sequenced during a study of CD8 T cells in ankylosing spondylitis. Study-level points and caveats: Researchers reportedly found disease-linked clones significantly enriched in matched ankylosing spondylitis synovial fluid. Certain motif variants had earlier appeared in reactive arthritis synovial fluid and blood. Disease-linked clones, CD8+, were relatively rare in peripheral blood. Seemingly characteristic of ankylosing spondylitis blood was a TCR beta motif consisting of eight highly homologous variants.

About this clonotype: Its antigen is still unknown.

TCRdb independently ran MiXCR on the 5' RACE reads; one entry per CDR3 protein. In the table there are about 540,000 distinct CDR3 sequences, 12% of which are singletons. V was cut by 6 bases and J by 5 bases, with 17 bases left in between. The CDR3 runs to 15 residues. Sequencing used blood, either unsorted or a sorted T cell fraction (not recorded which). V and J are TRBV12-3 or TRBV12-4 and TRBJ2-1; D is uncertain. This TCR was sampled from a male donor with ankylosing spondylitis. For the CDR3, the DNA is TGTGCCAGCAGGCCAGTTACATACCGAGACAATGAGCAGTTCTTC. Translation: CASRPVTYRDNEQFF.